This T cell receptor beta chain was observed in a study of blood T cell repertoires in COVID-19. Measured with immunoSEQ multiplex PCR; TCRdb has only the in-frame clones, and not every one. The sample holds about 300,000 clones, approximately 85% seen once. Germline V gene lookup returns CDR1 KGHDR and CDR2 SFDVKD. CDR3 length: 16 amino acids. With V trimmed by 3 bases and J by 1 base, 4 bases remained unmatched. The chain is built from TRBV24-1 and TRBJ2-3, with TRBD1 matching 9 bases. Sequencing was carried out using peripheral blood. The receptor was isolated from a man aged 18 to 30 with active or convalescent COVID-19. Here the CDR3 reads CATSDTRTGGTDTQYF. The CDR3 DNA is TGTGCCACCAGTGATACCCGGACAGGGGGCACAGATACGCAGTATTTT.